The 19 T cell receptor beta chains reported below all come from one sample, sequenced in a study of blood T cells in healthy people across ages. Primed by a sample-barcoded 5' primer and a J-beta primer mix, a second PCR proceeded for about 7 to 12 cycles. TCRdb reprocessed the 5' RACE reads via MiXCR and lists one record per CDR3 protein. The data show some 1,800,000 distinct CDR3 sequences, about two fifths seen once. Sequencing was performed on blood. These receptors came from a human donor in good health.

The rearrangement links TRBV5-6 to TRBJ2-5, with unresolved D. Trimming removed 1 base from V and 2 bases from J, with 9 bases in between. The germline gives CDR1 SGHDT, CDR2 YYEEEE. This CDR3 contains 14 residues. CDR3 amino acids: CASSLKTQQETQYF. The CDR3 DNA is TGTGCCAGCAGCTTGAAGACTCAACAAGAGACCCAGTACTTC.

V gene TRBV5-1 combines with J gene TRBJ2-3; the match to TRBD1 covers 9 bases. V lost 4 bases and J lost 0; bases outside the gene matches: 9. CDR1 SGHRS and CDR2 YFSETQ come from the germline V gene. The CDR3 has 17 amino acids. CDR3 nucleotides: TGCGCCAGCAGCGCTCAGGGACAGGGACTAAGCACAGATACGCAGTATTTT. Translated, it gives CASSAQGQGLSTDTQYF.

The chain combines TRBV5-1 with TRBJ2-1; TRBD1 matches 9 bases. The V gene's germline CDR1 is SGHRS and CDR2 YFSETQ. The CDR3 spans 14 residues. The junction had 6 bases not matched to a gene; V was cut back by 3 bases and J by 8 bases. CDR3 bases: TGCGCCAGCAGCTACCGGGACAGGGACTATGAGCAGTTCTTC. This encodes CASSYRDRDYEQFF.

V and J are TRBV6-2 or TRBV6-3 and TRBJ1-6; TRBD1 matches at 7 bases. This CDR3 is built from 13 residues. V trimming: 8 bases; J trimming: 8 bases; junction bases outside the gene matches: 6. Germline-derived CDR1 and CDR2 are MNHEY and SVGEGT. The CDR3 nucleotides are TGTGCCAGCGGCCGGGACAGCCATTCACCCCTCCACTTT. It translates to CASGRDSHSPLHF.

This clonotype came up many times. This chain connects TRBV7-6 to TRBJ2-6; D is perhaps TRBD1 (6 bases). The CDR3 has 14 amino acids. The germline V gene has CDR1 SGHVS and CDR2 FNYEAQ. The V gene lost 5 bases and the J gene lost 4 bases, with 9 bases spanning the gap. The CDR3 nucleotides are TGTGCCAGCAGCGACAGGCCCGGGGCCAACGTCCTGACTTTC. It yields the protein CASSDRPGANVLTF. Full variable domain (rest looked up from reference TRBV7-6 and TRBJ2-6): GAGVSQSPRYKVTKRGQDVALRCDPISGHVSLYWYRQALGQGPEFLTYFNYEAQQDKSGLPNDRFSAERPEGSISTLTIQRTEQRDSAMYRCASSDRPGANVLTFGAGSRLTVL.

This clonotype has just a few counts. This chain connects TRBV2 to TRBJ1-5; tentative D call: TRBD1 (6 bases). The CDR3 runs to 13 residues. The germline V gene encodes CDR1 SNHLY and CDR2 FYNNEI. Trimming pared 6 bases from V and 3 bases from J, leaving 9 bases between. CDR3 coding DNA: TGTGCCAGCAGAGGACAGTACAATCAGCCCCAGCATTTT. Encoded protein: CASRGQYNQPQHF.

This clonotype has only a few counts. The chain employs TRBV28 and TRBJ2-7; D is perhaps TRBD1 (7 bases). CDR1 is MDHEN and CDR2 is SYDVKM in the germline V gene. The V end was cut by 6 bases, the J end by 0 bases, with 15 bases between. This CDR3 contains 15 residues. Here the CDR3 DNA reads TGTGCCAGCAGGGGCGGGGACAGACTCTCCTACGAGCAGTACTTC. Encoded protein: CASRGGDRLSYEQYF.

This clonotype appeared a few times. Compared with germline, one end of the junction differs, possibly owing to a read error. The rearrangement uses TRBV4-1 and TRBJ2-1, with TRBD1 identical over 10 bases. The CDR3 totals 15 residues. CDR1 MGHRA and CDR2 YSYEKL come from the germline V gene. The CDR3 coding sequence is TGCGCCAGCAGCCTGGGACAGGGGTCCTACAATGATCAGTTCTTC. Amino acids: CASSLGQGSYNDQFF.

This clonotype was recorded a few times. The rearrangement joins TRBV7-6 to TRBJ1-1; 7 bases fit TRBD1. V gave up 5 bases and J gave up 1 base; unmatched junction bases: 7. Germline V CDR1 and CDR2: SGHVS, FNYEAQ. The CDR3 runs to 15 residues. The CDR3 reads CASSTRQGRNTEAFF. The CDR3 nucleotides are TGTGCCAGCAGCACTCGACAGGGTAGGAACACTGAAGCTTTCTTT.

The V call is TRBV20-1, the J call TRBJ1-1; TRBD1 matches 8 bases. The CDR3 sequence is 13 residues long. Germline trimming cut 5 bases from V and 2 bases from J; bases unmatched to any gene: 4. The germline gives CDR1 DFQATT, CDR2 SNEGSKA (reference sequence). The CDR3 region has the DNA TGCAGTGCTGGGGGACAGGAAAACACTGAAGCTTTCTTT. As protein: CSAGGQENTEAFF.

The chain joins TRBV20-1 to TRBJ1-6, with a weak D call TRBD1 (5 bases). The CDR3 is 14 residues long. Trimming cost V 0 bases and J 3 bases, with 6 bases left between them. Germline-derived CDR1 and CDR2 are DFQATT and SNEGSKA (reference sequence). CDR3: CSARDQGYNSPLHF. The CDR3 nucleotides read TGCAGTGCTAGAGATCAGGGCTATAATTCACCCCTCCACTTT.

This chain uses TRBV12-3 or TRBV12-4 with TRBJ1-2; D possibly corresponds to TRBD1 (6 bases). The ends were cut back, 4 bases at V and 8 bases at J, with 14 bases in the middle. This CDR3 comprises 13 residues. For the CDR3, the DNA is TGTGCCAGCAGTTATAACAGGGTAGGAGGCTACACCTTC. This sequence encodes CASSYNRVGGYTF.

The gene calls are TRBV28 and TRBJ2-7; 12 nucleotides align to TRBD1. Looked up from germline, CDR1 is MDHEN and CDR2 is SYDVKM. Unmatched junction bases numbered 9, after V lost 5 bases and J lost 7 bases. CDR3 length: 15 residues. The DNA for the CDR3 is TGTGCCAGCAGTGCCGGGACAGGGGGCTTGAAAGAGCAGTACTTC. Encoded protein: CASSAGTGGLKEQYF.

V is TRBV6-5 and J is TRBJ2-5; 7 bases are a match to TRBD2. Germline V gives CDR1 MNHEY, CDR2 SVGAGI. The CDR3 is 13 residues long. V trimming: 2 bases; J trimming: 3 bases; junction bases outside the gene matches: 0. The CDR3 sequence: CASSYRGEETQYF. The CDR3 nucleotides are TGTGCCAGCAGTTACCGGGGGGAAGAGACCCAGTACTTC.

This clonotype appeared a few times. The rearrangement joins TRBV20-1 to TRBJ1-5; D is possibly TRBD1 (6 bases). Germline assignment: CDR1 DFQATT and CDR2 SNEGSKA (reference sequence). The CDR3 contains 15 residues. Trimming removed 4 bases at V and 0 bases at J, with 13 bases between. The chain's CDR3 is CSAKQTGNSNQPQHF. The CDR3 DNA sequence: TGCAGTGCTAAGCAGACAGGCAATAGCAATCAGCCCCAGCATTTT.

This clonotype was seen more than once but under ten times. The rearrangement joins TRBV27 to TRBJ2-7; D is perhaps TRBD1 (6 bases). Trimming stripped 3 bases from V and 2 bases from J, with 23 bases between. Germline V gene lookup returns CDR1 MNHEY and CDR2 SMNVEV (reference sequence). The CDR3 is 18 residues long. CDR3 in DNA: TGTGCCAGCAGTTTTCAAGGGGGTCTTGGGGACACGGCCTACGAGCAGTACTTC. This gives the protein CASSFQGGLGDTAYEQYF.

The genes are TRBV4-3 and TRBJ2-1; 7 bases fit TRBD2. V was pared by 0 bases and J by 3 bases, with 2 bases of the junction left unmatched. Germline values: CDR1 LGHNA, CDR2 YSLEER. The CDR3 is 15 residues long. The CDR3 DNA follows: TGCGCCAGCAGCCAAGAAAAGCGGGGCTACAATGAGCAGTTCTTC. This encodes CASSQEKRGYNEQFF.

The chain recombines TRBV2 with TRBJ2-6, with D tentatively TRBD1 (5 bases). This CDR3 spans 17 amino acids. The V gene lost 0 bases and the J gene lost 0 bases, with 9 bases spanning the gap. The V gene's germline CDR1 is SNHLY and CDR2 FYNNEI. CDR3 region: CASSEAGPFSGANVLTF. The CDR3 bases are TGTGCCAGCAGTGAAGCGGGGCCGTTCTCTGGGGCCAACGTCCTGACTTTC.

The chain is built from TRBV3-1 and TRBJ2-3, with 10 bases fitting TRBD2. Per germline, CDR1 LGHDT and CDR2 YNNKEL (reference sequence). There are 14 residues in the CDR3. The J segment lost 5 bases and the V segment lost 3 bases, leaving 2 bases of the junction unmatched. The CDR3 DNA follows: TGTGCCAGCAGCCACGGGACTAGCGAAGATACGCAGTATTTT. As protein: CASSHGTSEDTQYF.